These T cell receptor beta chains were read from a single sample in a study of blood T cells in healthy people across ages. TCRdb passed the 5' RACE reads through MiXCR, listing each CDR3 protein once. The sample holds about 1,400,000 distinct CDR3 sequences, 42% seen once. Sequenced material: blood. Receptors were obtained from a woman aged 18-29 years in good health. Each CDR3 is given with its conserved first and last residue. The order of the fields is J gene, V gene, CDR3 protein.

j_call: TRBJ2-7; v_call: TRBV2; cdr3_aa: CASSESMLTATYEQYF
j_call: TRBJ2-3; v_call: TRBV20-1; cdr3_aa: CSAIVGGGTDTQYF
j_call: TRBJ2-3; v_call: TRBV7-9; cdr3_aa: CASSFSTGAGGNTQYF
j_call: TRBJ1-2; v_call: TRBV25-1; cdr3_aa: CASSEYSYGYTF
j_call: TRBJ1-5; v_call: TRBV12-3/TRBV12-4; cdr3_aa: CAISPGTGFSDQHF
j_call: TRBJ1-2; v_call: TRBV20-1; cdr3_aa: CSARDPDSPGYTF
j_call: TRBJ2-2; v_call: TRBV24-1; cdr3_aa: CATSLAGGTGELFF
j_call: TRBJ2-1; v_call: TRBV29-1; cdr3_aa: CSVVAGKTYNEQFF
j_call: TRBJ1-1; v_call: TRBV6-6; cdr3_aa: CASSYAREAGTEAFF
j_call: TRBJ2-3; v_call: TRBV2; cdr3_aa: CASKARFTDTQYF
j_call: TRBJ2-4; v_call: TRBV7-9; cdr3_aa: CASSLVGRDRPFAKNIQYF
j_call: TRBJ1-2; v_call: TRBV6-5; cdr3_aa: CASSCQQGRNYGYTF
j_call: TRBJ2-5; v_call: TRBV2; cdr3_aa: CASRGTSGNQETQYF
j_call: TRBJ2-7; v_call: TRBV7-6; cdr3_aa: CASSQVTQSSYNEQYF
j_call: TRBJ1-4; v_call: TRBV7-9; cdr3_aa: CASSSDTSNGEKLFF
j_call: TRBJ2-7; v_call: TRBV7-9; cdr3_aa: CASSISGTEQYF
j_call: TRBJ1-1; v_call: TRBV20-1; cdr3_aa: CSASPHRQRMNTEAFF
j_call: TRBJ2-7; v_call: TRBV10-3; cdr3_aa: CAITRDGSSYEQYF
j_call: TRBJ2-1; v_call: TRBV3-1; cdr3_aa: CASSQVGAEQFF
j_call: TRBJ2-5; v_call: TRBV2; cdr3_aa: CASKRTVGEETQYF
j_call: TRBJ1-6; v_call: TRBV20-1; cdr3_aa: CSASTGGNNSPLHF
j_call: TRBJ2-1; v_call: TRBV10-3; cdr3_aa: CAISDPGGSDEQFF
j_call: TRBJ1-1; v_call: TRBV2; cdr3_aa: CASKKHGPEAFF
j_call: TRBJ1-3; v_call: TRBV27; cdr3_aa: CASRGERNTIYF
j_call: TRBJ2-7; v_call: TRBV5-1; cdr3_aa: CASSFDGQGFLSSYEQYF
j_call: TRBJ1-6; v_call: TRBV7-9; cdr3_aa: CASSPGKNSPLHF
j_call: TRBJ2-3; v_call: TRBV20-1; cdr3_aa: CSAPSAGGHEDTQYF
j_call: TRBJ2-7; v_call: TRBV7-2; cdr3_aa: CASSSLKREGPYEQYF
j_call: TRBJ2-7; v_call: TRBV4-1; cdr3_aa: CASSQDLGSSYEQYF
j_call: TRBJ2-5; v_call: TRBV29-1; cdr3_aa: CSVGLAVNYNEQYF
j_call: TRBJ1-5; v_call: TRBV12-5; cdr3_aa: CASGLGQGGNQPQHF
j_call: TRBJ2-3; v_call: TRBV27; cdr3_aa: CASTSAASGNTDTQYF
j_call: TRBJ2-7; v_call: TRBV27; cdr3_aa: CASSLYPSGYYEQYF
j_call: TRBJ2-1; v_call: TRBV6-5; cdr3_aa: CASSYSPQWAGGRNEQFF
j_call: TRBJ2-6; v_call: TRBV27; cdr3_aa: CASSFLDTSGANVLTF
j_call: TRBJ2-7; v_call: TRBV11-2; cdr3_aa: CASSPPGMPYEQYF
j_call: TRBJ1-2; v_call: TRBV7-9; cdr3_aa: CASSLAAGWDTF
j_call: TRBJ2-2; v_call: TRBV29-1; cdr3_aa: CSVSSWMASGNTGELFF
j_call: TRBJ2-1; v_call: TRBV12-3/TRBV12-4; cdr3_aa: CASRGVGGNEQFF
j_call: TRBJ2-7; v_call: TRBV20-1; cdr3_aa: CSADMTFSMGEQYF
j_call: TRBJ1-5; v_call: TRBV10-2; cdr3_aa: CASSAQGQASNQPQHF
j_call: TRBJ2-5; v_call: TRBV9; cdr3_aa: CASSATGVETQYF
j_call: TRBJ1-2; v_call: TRBV6-2/TRBV6-3; cdr3_aa: CASRAPGTAIYGYTF
j_call: TRBJ2-1; v_call: TRBV20-1; cdr3_aa: CSVSEGRAEQFF
j_call: TRBJ2-7; v_call: TRBV20-1; cdr3_aa: CSARVESTYEQYF
j_call: TRBJ2-1; v_call: TRBV20-1; cdr3_aa: CSARPATNELAGNEQFF
j_call: .; v_call: TRBV5-5; cdr3_aa: CASSWTGGVYEQYF
j_call: TRBJ2-6; v_call: TRBV28; cdr3_aa: CAGSSTGYSSGANVLTF